Presented here are 27 T cell receptor beta chains from one specimen sequenced in a study of graft-versus-host responses after intestinal transplantation. Method: immunoSEQ multiplex PCR; TCRdb's copy keeps in-frame clones and lacks some. The table lists tens of thousands of clones, over 90% of them singletons. These TCRs are of unknown antigen specificity. Here the sequenced sample was unstimulated CD4+ T cells sorted from spleen or lymph node cells, taken before transplant. Source of these receptors: a human donor who was the organ donor for an intestinal transplant.

The rearrangement links TRBV28 to TRBJ1-6, with D perhaps matching TRBD1 (5 bases). This CDR3 region has 15 residues. Germline lookup yields CDR1 MDHEN and CDR2 SYDVKM. The V gene lost 6 bases and the J gene lost 4 bases, with 13 bases spanning the gap. The CDR3 bases are TGTGCCAGCAGAACCGGGACCTTGTATAATTCACCCCTCCACTTT. It yields the protein CASRTGTLYNSPLHF. Supplemented by reference TRBV28 and TRBJ1-6, the full variable domain reads DVKVTQSSRYLVKRTGEKVFLECVQDMDHENMFWYRQDPGLGLRLIYFSYDVKMKEKGDIPEGYSVSREKKERFSLILESASTNQTSMYLCASRTGTLYNSPLHFGNGTRLTVT.

The rearrangement joins TRBV28 to TRBJ2-5, with D possibly being TRBD1 (7 bases). The germline V gene encodes CDR1 MDHEN and CDR2 SYDVKM. V lost 6 bases and J lost 5, with 16 bases in between. The CDR3 runs to 14 residues. The CDR3 DNA reads as TGTGCCAGCAGGCAGGGGGGCCCGGGGGAGACCCAGTACTTC. It encodes CASRQGGPGETQYF.

The chain couples TRBV30 to TRBJ2-1, with 13 bases that match TRBD2. The CDR3 has 17 residues. V lost 3 bases, J lost 9 bases, and 14 bases stayed unmatched. The germline V gene has CDR1 GTSNPN and CDR2 SVGIG (reference sequence). In nucleotides, the CDR3 is TGTGCCTGGAGGGTAGGGTGGACTAGCGGGAGTTTCGGTGAGCAGTTCTTC. This encodes CAWRVGWTSGSFGEQFF.

The chain couples TRBV9 to TRBJ2-5; D is possibly TRBD1 or TRBD2 (5 bases each). The CDR3 totals 13 residues. The V gene lost 0 bases and the J gene lost 5 bases, with 8 bases spanning the gap. Germline V gives CDR1 SGDLS, CDR2 YYNGEE. CDR3 coding DNA: TGTGCCAGCAGCGTAGGGGGGAAGGAGACCCAGTACTTC. It specifies CASSVGGKETQYF.

The rearrangement links TRBV11-1 to TRBJ1-6; 7 nucleotides line up with TRBD1. Unmatched junction bases numbered 4, after V lost 5 bases and J lost 6 bases. Germline V gene data show CDR1 as SGHAT and CDR2 as FQDESV (reference sequence). The CDR3 sequence is 14 residues long. CDR3 loop: CASSPTGLNSPLHF. In nucleotides, the CDR3 is TGTGCCAGCAGCCCGACAGGGCTTAATTCACCCCTCCACTTT.

The rearrangement uses TRBV7-2 and TRBJ2-1; TRBD2 matches at 7 bases. CDR1 is SGHTA and CDR2 is FQGNSA in the germline V gene. The CDR3 length is 15 residues. The ends lost 5 bases at V and 0 bases at J; junction bases unmatched: 4. In DNA, the CDR3 is TGTGCCAGCAGCCGCGGACTAGGCTCCTACAATGAGCAGTTCTTC. Translated: CASSRGLGSYNEQFF.

Worth noting for this clone: Since no conserved phenylalanine or tryptophan closes the CDR3, a read error is the likely cause. This rearrangement joins TRBV11-3 to TRBJ1-1; D possibly corresponds to TRBD1 (5 bases). This CDR3 has 13 residues. Germline-derived CDR1 and CDR2 are SGHNT and YENEEA. Trimming cost V 4 bases and J 0 bases, with 6 bases left between them. The CDR3 region is CASSYRMNTEAFL. The CDR3 DNA reads as TGTGCCAGCAGCTACAGGATGAACACTGAAGCTTTCCTT.

The count of this clone is one. Mismatch with germline at one junction end may stem from a read error. The chain carries TRBV28 and TRBJ2-1; D is uncertain. The germline V gene has CDR1 MDHEN and CDR2 SYDVKM. The CDR3 has 12 amino acids. Here the CDR3 DNA reads TGTGCCAGCAGTTTGGACCGAATCCTACGGGTCTTC. Protein product: CASSLDRILRVF.

This chain connects TRBV5-6 to TRBJ2-5; TRBD1 matches 8 bases. The junction had 9 bases not matched to a gene; V was cut back by 0 bases and J by 5 bases. Germline CDR1 and CDR2: SGHDT and YYEEEE. CDR3 length: 16 amino acids. CDR3 nucleotides: TGTGCCAGCAGCTTGGTGGCAGGGGGCGCGGCCGAGACCCAGTACTTC. Its protein is CASSLVAGGAAETQYF.

The chain recombines TRBV27 with TRBJ2-7; possible D gene TRBD1, 6 bases. The germline gives CDR1 MNHEY, CDR2 SMNVEV (reference sequence). Deletions cut 5 bases from V and 8 bases from J, with 19 bases between. The CDR3 sequence is 14 residues long. Written as DNA, the CDR3 is TGTGCCAGCAGTCCGGGACACCCTTGGGCGAAGCAGTACTTC. It is translated as CASSPGHPWAKQYF.

The chain links TRBV6-5 to TRBJ1-1; D unresolved. V shed 6 bases and J shed 7 bases, with 9 bases lying between them. This CDR3 contains 11 residues. Looked up from germline, CDR1 is MNHEY and CDR2 is SVGAGI. CDR3 DNA: TGTGCCAGCAGCACGGAAGATGAAGCTTTCTTT. Translated, it gives CASSTEDEAFF.

V is TRBV28 and J is TRBJ1-6, with D perhaps matching TRBD1 (5 bases). Trimming left V 4 bases short and J 8 bases short, with 12 bases between. The CDR3 is 14 amino acids. CDR1 MDHEN and CDR2 SYDVKM come from the germline V gene. The CDR3 is CASSSGNVYSPLHF. Written as DNA, the CDR3 is TGTGCCAGCAGTTCAGGGAACGTTTATTCACCCCTCCACTTT.

This clone was found once. The chain couples TRBV7-2 to TRBJ2-7, with 12 positions matching TRBD2. Germline V gene lookup returns CDR1 SGHTA and CDR2 FQGNSA. The CDR3 has 17 residues. Unmatched junction bases numbered 11, after V lost 3 bases and J lost 5 bases. This chain's CDR3 is CASSFVSLAGGRDEQYF. CDR3 nucleotides: TGTGCCAGCAGCTTCGTCTCTCTAGCGGGAGGGAGGGACGAGCAGTACTTC. The full variable domain, rest sourced from reference TRBV7-2 and TRBJ2-7, is GAGVSQSPSNKVTEKGKDVELRCDPISGHTALYWYRQSLGQGLEFLIYFQGNSAPDKSGLPSDRFSAERTGGSVSTLTIQRTQQEDSAVYLCASSFVSLAGGRDEQYFGPGTRLTVT.

This chain uses TRBV20-1 with TRBJ2-7; a weak D match, TRBD1 (6 bases). Germline CDR1 reads DFQATT; CDR2 reads SNEGSKA (reference sequence). V was trimmed by 4 bases and J by 8 bases, leaving 12 bases between them. The CDR3 sequence is 11 residues long. The DNA of the CDR3 is TGCAGTGCTACAGGGGAGTTCAAGCAGTACTTC. Translation gives CSATGEFKQYF.

The CDR3 loop is CASSLVRTANTEAFF. CDR3 nucleotides: TGCGCCAGCAGCTTGGTCCGAACAGCGAACACTGAAGCTTTCTTT. The chain links TRBV5-1 to TRBJ1-1; D is unresolved. The V end was cut by 0 bases, the J end by 1 base, with 10 bases between. This CDR3 is built from 15 residues. Germline CDR1 is SGHRS and CDR2 is YFSETQ.

The rearrangement uses TRBV11-2 and TRBJ2-7; D is uncertain. CDR1 is SGHAT and CDR2 is FQNNGV in the germline V gene. Trimming pared 5 bases from V and 2 bases from J, leaving 22 bases between. This CDR3 is 17 amino acids long. DNA of the CDR3: TGTGCCAGCAGCGTGAATGACGTGGGCAGCCGAGCCTACGAGCAGTACTTC. Its translation: CASSVNDVGSRAYEQYF.

The V gene is TRBV28, the J gene TRBJ2-2; TRBD2 might be the D (6 bases). The V gene lost 5 bases and the J gene lost 6 bases, with 13 bases spanning the gap. Germline assignment: CDR1 MDHEN and CDR2 SYDVKM. The CDR3 sequence is 14 residues long. This chain's CDR3 is CASSLGDLAGELFF. CDR3 DNA sequence: TGTGCCAGCAGTCTTGGGGACTTGGCCGGGGAGCTGTTTTTT.

This chain links TRBV5-4 with TRBJ2-3, with no clear D. CDR1 is SGHNT and CDR2 is YYREEE in the germline V gene (reference sequence). The CDR3 runs 15 residues. The V gene lost 0 bases and the J gene lost 4 bases, with 12 bases spanning the gap. The CDR3 sequence is CASSLAEIRADTQYF. Here the CDR3 DNA reads TGTGCCAGCAGCTTGGCGGAAATACGCGCAGATACGCAGTATTTT.

DNA for the CDR3: TGCGCCAGCAGCCAAGTAACGTCTGGGGCCAACGTCCTGACTTTC. Its translation is CASSQVTSGANVLTF. The J gene is TRBJ2-6, the V gene TRBV4-1; D is undetermined. V was pared by 1 base and J by 1 base, with 5 bases between. Germline CDR1 and CDR2: MGHRA and YSYEKL. This CDR3 spans 15 amino acids.

The CDR3, as DNA: TGCGCCAGCAGCCAAGATGCCAGGACGGGGGGCAATGAGCAGTTCTTC. Its translation: CASSQDARTGGNEQFF. The rearrangement uses TRBV4-1 and TRBJ2-1, with 7 bases aligning to TRBD2. Germline V gives CDR1 MGHRA, CDR2 YSYEKL. The V and J ends lost 0 bases and 6 bases, in that order; junction bases with no gene match: 8. The CDR3 totals 16 residues.

The chain carries TRBV4-3 and TRBJ2-7; D is possibly TRBD1 or TRBD2 (5 bases each). The V end lost 1 base, the J end lost 2 bases, and 15 bases lay between the germline ends. The CDR3 length is 16 residues. Germline CDR1 reads LGHNA; CDR2 reads YSLEER. The CDR3 region has the DNA TGCGCCAGCAGCCAAGTCCTCGGGACCGGGACCTACGAGCAGTACTTC. Translated, it gives CASSQVLGTGTYEQYF.

The chain uses TRBV5-6 and TRBJ2-2; D is unresolved. V was trimmed by 0 bases and J by 6 bases, leaving 6 bases between them. The CDR3 is 13 residues long. Germline CDR1 and CDR2: SGHDT and YYEEEE. CDR3 loop: CASSLGSPGELFF. CDR3 sequence (DNA): TGTGCCAGCAGCTTGGGCAGTCCCGGGGAGCTGTTTTTT.

The CDR3 loop is CASSVAGSEEQYF. CDR3 coding DNA: TGTGCCAGCAGTGTGGCAGGCTCTGAGGAGCAGTACTTC. The rearrangement uses TRBV6-5 and TRBJ2-7; no reliable D call. This CDR3 has 13 residues. Germline loops: CDR1 MNHEY, CDR2 SVGAGI. V was cut by 5 bases and J by 7 bases, with 15 bases left in between.

This clone was counted only a few times. Other nucleotide sequences in the sample specify the same CDR3. V usage is TRBV6-5 and J usage is TRBJ1-1; no clear D gene. The length of the CDR3 is 15 residues. V lost 0 bases and J 1 base, leaving 9 bases between the germline ends. CDR1 and CDR2 from the germline V gene are MNHEY and SVGAGI. CDR3 bases: TGTGCCAGCAGTTACTCATGGGAGCGGAACACTGAAGCTTTCTTT. It specifies CASSYSWERNTEAFF.

The chain couples TRBV15 to TRBJ2-2, with D unclear. Germline V gene data show CDR1 as LNHNV and CDR2 as YYDKDF (reference sequence). The CDR3 length is 15 residues. Trimming took off 2 bases at V and 5 bases at J, with 12 bases between the two ends. In nucleotides, the CDR3 is TGTGCCACCAGCAGACCCCCGCAAGGGACCGGGGAGCTGTTTTTT. It yields the protein CATSRPPQGTGELFF.

The chain is built from TRBV19 and TRBJ2-6; D is uncertain. CDR1 is LNHDA and CDR2 is SQIVND in the germline V gene (reference sequence). Trimming stripped 3 bases from V and 0 bases from J, with 6 bases between. The CDR3 runs to 15 residues. The CDR3, as DNA: TGTGCCAGTAGTATGAGTTCCTCTGGGGCCAACGTCCTGACTTTC. Its translation: CASSMSSSGANVLTF.

J is TRBJ1-2 and V is TRBV7-2; 8 nucleotides agree with TRBD1. Germline-derived CDR1 and CDR2 are SGHTA and FQGNSA. The CDR3 covers 16 residues. V lost 0 bases, J lost 4 bases, and 7 bases stayed unmatched. The CDR3 sequence is CASSLAYDRGPYGYTF. In DNA form, the CDR3 reads TGTGCCAGCAGCTTAGCGTATGACAGGGGACCCTATGGCTACACCTTC.